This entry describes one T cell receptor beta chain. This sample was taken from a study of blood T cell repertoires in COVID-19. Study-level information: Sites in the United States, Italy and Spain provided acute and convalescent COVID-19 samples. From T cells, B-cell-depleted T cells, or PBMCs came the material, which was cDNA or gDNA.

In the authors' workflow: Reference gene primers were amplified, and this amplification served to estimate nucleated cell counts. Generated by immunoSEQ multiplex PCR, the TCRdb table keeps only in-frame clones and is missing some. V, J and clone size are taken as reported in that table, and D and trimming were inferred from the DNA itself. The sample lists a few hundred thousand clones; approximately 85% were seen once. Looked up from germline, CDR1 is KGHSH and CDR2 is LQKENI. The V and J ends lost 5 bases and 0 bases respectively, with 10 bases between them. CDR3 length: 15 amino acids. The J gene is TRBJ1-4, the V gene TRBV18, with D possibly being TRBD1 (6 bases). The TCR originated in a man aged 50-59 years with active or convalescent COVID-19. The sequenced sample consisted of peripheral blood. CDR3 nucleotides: TGTGCCAGCTCAGCTCAGGGGCCAACTAATGAAAAACTGTTTTTT. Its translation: CASSAQGPTNEKLFF.